Below are 23 T cell receptor beta chains sequenced from a single sample in a study of OX40 agonist ivuxolimab in advanced cancers. Assay: immunoSEQ multiplex PCR; the TCRdb copy retains only in-frame clones and omits some. The table has 65,000 to 90,000 clones, around 90% seen once; the top ten hold under 10%. The source was CD4+ or CD8+ T cells sorted from blood, collected in a trial of the OX40 agonist ivuxolimab. These receptors were taken from an adult with an advanced solid tumor such as melanoma, head and neck, liver or kidney cancer.

The chain joins TRBV5-4 to TRBJ1-5, with D possibly matching TRBD1 (5 bases). The CDR3 consists of 15 residues. The germline V gene encodes CDR1 SGHNT and CDR2 YYREEE (reference sequence). Trimming removed 1 base from V and 0 bases from J, with 8 bases in between. CDR3 sequence (DNA): TGTGCCAGCAGCTTGAGAGGGGATAGCAATCAGCCCCAGCATTTT. This translates into CASSLRGDSNQPQHF.

The rearrangement uses TRBV4-1 and TRBJ2-4, with TRBD1 as a possible D gene (6 bases). Germline V CDR1 and CDR2: MGHRA, YSYEKL. This CDR3 region has 13 residues. Trimming removed 5 bases from V and 10 bases from J, with 15 bases in between. CDR3 DNA: TGCGCCAGCAGCTGGGAAAACGGACAGATTCAGTACTTC. Translated: CASSWENGQIQYF.

The CDR3 here is CAGEWSIHEQFF. For the CDR3, the DNA is TGTGCGGGGGAATGGAGTATCCATGAGCAGTTCTTC. V gene TRBV7-8 combines with J gene TRBJ2-1, with D tentatively TRBD1 or TRBD2 (5 bases each). The CDR3 sequence is 12 residues long. Per the germline V gene, CDR1 is SGHVS and CDR2 is FQNEAQ.

J is TRBJ2-1 and V is TRBV13; 8 nucleotides line up with TRBD1. This CDR3 has 14 amino acids. The J segment lost 5 bases and the V segment lost 3 bases, leaving 3 bases of the junction unmatched. Germline CDR1 PRHDT, CDR2 FYEKMQ (reference sequence). Written as DNA, the CDR3 is TGTGCCAGCAGCTTGGACAGGGTCCACAATGAGCAGTTCTTC. Residues: CASSLDRVHNEQFF.

This rearrangement joins TRBV12-5 to TRBJ1-6; D is perhaps TRBD1 (5 bases). Trimming took 3 bases from V and 9 from J, leaving 21 bases between them. In germline, CDR1 is LGHNT, CDR2 FRNRAP. The length of the CDR3 is 17 residues. The CDR3: CASGFGQGDSYPSPLHF. CDR3 DNA: TGTGCTAGTGGTTTTGGGCAGGGCGACAGTTATCCTTCACCCCTCCACTTT. The full variable domain, in which reference TRBV12-5 and TRBJ1-6 provide the parts outside the CDR3, is DARVTQTPRHKVTEMGQEVTMRCQPILGHNTVFWYRQTMMQGLELLAYFRNRAPLDDSGMPKDRFSAEMPDATLATLKIQPSEPRDSAVYFCASGFGQGDSYPSPLHFGNGTRLTVT.

This sequence joins TRBV9 and TRBJ2-3; TRBD1 matches 9 bases. V gave up 5 bases and J gave up 0 bases; unmatched junction bases: 4. Germline lookup yields CDR1 SGDLS and CDR2 YYNGEE. The CDR3 has 15 residues. The CDR3 sequence: CASSLGQGSTDTQYF. CDR3 coding DNA: TGTGCCAGCAGTTTGGGACAGGGAAGCACAGATACGCAGTATTTT.

In DNA form, the CDR3 reads TGTGCCAGTAGTATCGGGGCGGGGACCTACAATGAGCAGTTCTTC. This translates into CASSIGAGTYNEQFF. This chain uses TRBV19 with TRBJ2-1; tentative D call: TRBD2 (6 bases). Germline V gives CDR1 LNHDA, CDR2 SQIVND (reference sequence). The CDR3 has 15 amino acids. The V end lost 3 bases, the J end lost 2 bases, and 11 bases lay between the germline ends.

This rearrangement joins TRBV6-1 to TRBJ2-7; 7 bases are a match to TRBD2. Looked up from germline, CDR1 is MNHNS and CDR2 is SASEGT. V shed 0 bases and J 7 bases; nucleotides not matched to a gene: 6. The CDR3 has 14 residues. In DNA form, the CDR3 reads TGTGCCAGCAGTGAAGCGGCCGGGGGGTGGGAGCAGTACTTC. Residues: CASSEAAGGWEQYF.

This sequence joins TRBV7-6 and TRBJ1-3, with a tentative D call TRBD1 (5 bases). The germline CDR1 and CDR2 sequences are SGHVS and FNYEAQ. The length of the CDR3 is 14 residues. V lost 5 bases and J 7 bases, leaving 15 bases between the germline ends. The CDR3 DNA reads TGTGCCAGCAGCCCCCCGGGGGGTCGGAACACCATATATTTT. This sequence encodes CASSPPGGRNTIYF.

The chain is built from TRBV27 and TRBJ2-5; perhaps TRBD1 as D (5 bases). From germline, CDR1 is MNHEY and CDR2 SMNVEV (reference sequence). The CDR3 has 16 residues. The V end lost 5 bases, the J end lost 2 bases, and 18 bases lay between the germline ends. The CDR3 DNA follows: TGTGCCAGCAGTCAACTCCCTAGGGGATATCAAGAGACCCAGTACTTC. Translated, it gives CASSQLPRGYQETQYF.

The chain has TRBV9 and TRBJ1-2; TRBD1 matches at 7 bases. Germline loops: CDR1 SGDLS, CDR2 YYNGEE. The CDR3 has 14 residues. V lost 0 bases to trimming and J lost 5 bases; unmatched junction nucleotides: 4. CDR3 region: CASSVAGTEYGYTF. CDR3 sequence (DNA): TGTGCCAGCAGCGTAGCAGGGACAGAGTATGGCTACACCTTC.

The J gene is TRBJ2-7, the V gene TRBV7-6; 9 nucleotides line up with TRBD1. Germline V gene lookup returns CDR1 SGHVS and CDR2 FNYEAQ. Trimming at V came to 1 base and at J to 4 bases, leaving 8 bases not matched to a gene. This CDR3 is 16 amino acids long. CDR3 in DNA: TGTGCCAGCAGCTTAGTTGGGGGACAGGGTTCGTACGAGCAGTACTTC. Amino acid sequence: CASSLVGGQGSYEQYF.

The V call is TRBV7-9, the J call TRBJ1-3, with TRBD1 matching over 7 bases. The CDR3 runs 15 residues. The V and J ends lost 5 bases and 8 bases, in that order; junction bases with no gene match: 12. CDR1 is SEHNR, CDR2 FQNEAQ, per germline (reference sequence). CDR3 nucleotides: TGTGCCAGCAGCCCGAGACAGGGAACAGAGGACACCATATATTTT. As protein: CASSPRQGTEDTIYF.

The CDR3 DNA reads as TGTGCCAGCAGTGACGGACTAGGATACGAGCAGTACTTC. This codes for CASSDGLGYEQYF. The chain links TRBV6-6 to TRBJ2-7; TRBD2 matches 7 bases. Germline trimming cut 5 bases from V and 4 bases from J; bases unmatched to any gene: 5. CDR1 and CDR2 (germline): MNHNY, SVGAGI (reference sequence). The CDR3 is 13 amino acids.

The chain combines TRBV15 with TRBJ2-7; TRBD1 is a possible D gene (5 bases). This CDR3 spans 15 amino acids. The V end was cut by 0 bases, the J end by 5 bases, with 14 bases between. Looked up from germline, CDR1 is LNHNV and CDR2 is YYDKDF (reference sequence). CDR3 loop: CATSRDGAQGNEQYF. CDR3 nucleotide sequence: TGTGCCACCAGCAGAGATGGGGCGCAGGGAAACGAGCAGTACTTC. Combining the CDR3 with reference TRBV15 and TRBJ2-7 gives the whole variable domain DAMVIQNPRYQVTQFGKPVTLSCSQTLNHNVMYWYQQKSSQAPKLLFHYYDKDFNNEADTPDNFQSRRPNTSFCFLDIRSPGLGDTAMYLCATSRDGAQGNEQYFGPGTRLTVT.

The chain employs TRBV6-6 and TRBJ1-1; D is possibly TRBD1 (5 bases). V lost 0 bases and J 5 bases, leaving 10 bases between the germline ends. Germline V CDR1 and CDR2: MNHNY, SVGAGI (reference sequence). There are 14 residues in the CDR3. The CDR3 coding sequence is TGTGCCAGCAGTTACTCGAGGGGAAAAACTGAAGCTTTCTTT. It yields the protein CASSYSRGKTEAFF.

The V gene is TRBV9, the J gene TRBJ2-2; 7 bases line up with TRBD1. In germline, CDR1 is SGDLS, CDR2 YYNGEE. This CDR3 spans 15 amino acids. V shed 0 bases, J shed 3 bases, and the junction held 2 bases outside the gene matches. The CDR3 loop is CASSVGGQYTGELFF. The DNA of the CDR3 is TGTGCCAGCAGCGTAGGGGGACAGTACACCGGGGAGCTGTTTTTT.

CDR3 protein: CASSKGLAEQYF. DNA for the CDR3: TGTGCCAGCAGCAAGGGACTAGCGGAGCAGTACTTC. V usage is TRBV5-6 and J usage is TRBJ2-7; 10 bases agree with TRBD2. CDR3 length equals 12 residues. V trimming: 4 bases; J trimming: 7 bases; junction bases outside the gene matches: 2. Germline V CDR1 and CDR2: SGHDT, YYEEEE.

CDR3 protein: CASSFWTPGQGDYGYTF. The DNA of the CDR3 is TGTGCCAGCAGCTTCTGGACCCCGGGACAGGGAGACTATGGCTACACCTTC. The V call is TRBV11-2, the J call TRBJ1-2; TRBD1 matches at 9 bases. CDR3 size: 17 residues. Per the germline V gene, CDR1 is SGHAT and CDR2 is FQNNGV. The J segment lost 3 bases and the V segment lost 3 bases, leaving 11 bases of the junction unmatched.

The chain employs TRBV10-1 and TRBJ1-1; possibly TRBD1 for D (6 bases). Trimming cost V 6 bases and J 8 bases, with 16 bases left between them. Germline lookup yields CDR1 WNHNN and CDR2 SYGVQD (reference sequence). This CDR3 contains 13 residues. CDR3 sequence: CASSQRRQDEAFF. Here the CDR3 DNA reads TGCGCCAGCAGCCAAAGGAGACAGGACGAAGCTTTCTTT.

The chain joins TRBV9 to TRBJ1-4; possible D gene TRBD1, 6 bases. From germline, CDR1 is SGDLS and CDR2 YYNGEE. V gave up 3 bases and J gave up 7 bases, with 10 bases separating them. CDR3 length: 13 residues. The DNA of the CDR3 is TGTGCCAGCAGCGGGGGGGCCACTGAAAAACTGTTTTTT. Translating gives CASSGGATEKLFF.

The V and J genes are TRBV5-1 and TRBJ2-7; the D gene is possibly TRBD2 (6 bases). The length of the CDR3 is 14 residues. V lost 3 bases to trimming and J lost 0 bases, with 10 bases between them. Germline CDR1 is SGHRS and CDR2 is YFSETQ. CDR3 residues: CASSSGESSYEQYF. In DNA, the CDR3 is TGCGCCAGCAGCTCGGGGGAGAGCTCCTACGAGCAGTACTTC. Together with reference TRBV5-1 and TRBJ2-7, the CDR3 gives the full variable domain: KAGVTQTPRYLIKTRGQQVTLSCSPISGHRSVSWYQQTPGQGLQFLFEYFSETQRNKGNFPGRFSGRQFSNSRSEMNVSTLELGDSALYLCASSSGESSYEQYFGPGTRLTVT.

CDR3 residues: CASSPWGATQETQYF. As DNA, the CDR3 is TGTGCCAGCAGCCCATGGGGGGCCACGCAAGAGACCCAGTACTTC. The V call is TRBV11-2, the J call TRBJ2-5, with D perhaps assigned TRBD1 or TRBD2 (6 bases each). The CDR3 contains 15 residues. Between the trimmed V and J ends, which lost 5 bases and 2 bases, there was a span of 15 bases. Germline CDR1 and CDR2: SGHAT and FQNNGV.